The TCR beta chain described here comes from a study of cytomegalovirus exposure and HLA in healthy donors. Study-level information: An analysis done earlier identified approximately 120 million unique TCR beta sequences from approximately 180 million T cells. Regarding the study as a whole: Analysis performed later showed TCR beta chains linked to HLA being more clonally expanded than equally common others. TCR beta V- and J-gene trimming was later associated with a missense DCLRE1C variant. Reportedly, fewer N-insertions than the approximately 690-donor mean appeared in an Asian-associated ancestry cluster in a later analysis.

As regards this clone: What it binds is not known.

The CDR3 sequence is 18 residues long. Trimming took 0 bases from V and 2 from J; bases not matched to a gene: 11. CDR1 and CDR2 (germline): LGHNA, YNFKEQ. PCR primers comprised 60 Vbeta and 13 Jbeta primers. Generated by immunoSEQ multiplex PCR, the TCRdb table keeps only in-frame clones and is missing some. The table shows under 200,000 clones, with about 75% occurring only once. Material for sequencing was PBMCs. The genes are TRBV4-2 and TRBJ2-7; TRBD1 agrees at 9 bases. The clonotype originates from a male donor in good health and CMV-seronegative. In DNA form, the CDR3 reads TGTGCCAGCAGCCAAGATCCGCCCAGGACAGGGGTCACCTACGAGCAGTACTTC. Residues: CASSQDPPRTGVTYEQYF.